Below are 22 T cell receptor beta chains sequenced from a single sample in a study of identical twins. One entry per CDR3 protein results from TCRdb running MiXCR on the 5' RACE reads. This table has a few hundred thousand distinct CDR3 sequences, approximately 18% appearing once. The sample consisted of naive T cells sorted from blood. The receptors come from a man aged 50 or older in good health.

This clonotype has a handful of counts. The chain uses TRBV25-1 and TRBJ2-1; 7 nucleotides line up with TRBD1. V lost 4 bases and J lost 0; bases outside the gene matches: 9. Per the germline V gene, CDR1 is MGHDK and CDR2 is SYGVNS. This CDR3 has 17 residues. CDR3 DNA: TGTGCCAGCAGTGCGGTGGGGACAGCACTCTCCTACAATGAGCAGTTCTTC. Residues: CASSAVGTALSYNEQFF.

Details on this clonotype: Just one base apart from a much larger clone, this may be a read error. The rearrangement uses TRBV9 and TRBJ2-3, with TRBD2 matching over 11 bases. The length of the CDR3 is 16 residues. Unmatched junction bases numbered 8, after V lost 3 bases and J lost 5 bases. Germline V gene data show CDR1 as SGDLS and CDR2 as YYNGEE. This chain's CDR3 is CASSGRLAGKEDTQYF. DNA for the CDR3: TGTGCCAGCAGCGGCCGACTAGCGGGGAAGGAAGATACGCAGTATTTT. Full variable domain (rest looked up from reference TRBV9 and TRBJ2-3): DSGVTQTPKHLITATGQRVTLRCSPRSGDLSVYWYQQSLDQGLQFLIQYYNGEERAKGNILERFSAQQFPDLHSELNLSSLELGDSALYFCASSGRLAGKEDTQYFGPGTRLTVL.

The chain joins TRBV29-1 to TRBJ2-5; 10 bases line up with TRBD1. V lost 3 bases to trimming and J lost 6 bases; unmatched junction nucleotides: 13. CDR1 and CDR2 from the germline V gene are SQVTM and ANQGSEA. The CDR3 has 16 residues. In DNA form, the CDR3 reads TGCAGCGTTGAGCCGACAGGGGGCTGGGGGCAACAGACCCAGTACTTC. It yields the protein CSVEPTGGWGQQTQYF. Full variable domain (remainder filled in from reference TRBV29-1 and TRBJ2-5): SAVISQKPSRDICQRGTSLTIQCQVDSQVTMMFWYRQQPGQSLTLIATANQGSEATYESGFVIDKFPISRPNLTFSTLTVSNMSPEDSSIYLCSVEPTGGWGQQTQYFGPGTRLLVL.

This clonotype was observed a few times. The chain links TRBV5-5 to TRBJ1-6; 11 nucleotides line up with TRBD1. Germline CDR1 SGHKS, CDR2 YYEKEE (reference sequence). The CDR3 runs to 14 residues. V lost 3 bases and J lost 9; bases outside the gene matches: 2. CDR3 amino acids: CASSSGQGVSPLHF. The CDR3 nucleotides read TGTGCCAGCAGCTCGGGACAGGGGGTTTCACCCCTCCACTTT.

This clonotype was counted once. The CDR3 DNA reads as TGTGCCAGCAGACCACGAGGGCGGGAGGGCAATGAGCAGTTCTTC. Its translation is CASRPRGREGNEQFF. The V gene is TRBV12-3 or TRBV12-4, the J gene TRBJ2-1, with 9 bases lining up with TRBD2. CDR3 length equals 15 residues. Trimming took 6 bases from V and 6 from J; bases not matched to a gene: 9.

This clonotype was detected a few times. This sequence joins TRBV4-3 and TRBJ1-6; D is ambiguous. V was trimmed by 0 bases and J by 6 bases, leaving 9 bases between them. Germline V gene sequence: CDR1 LGHNA, CDR2 YSLEER. CDR3 length equals 15 residues. This CDR3 is CASSQEGQPNSPLHF. The CDR3 DNA sequence: TGCGCCAGCAGCCAAGAAGGGCAGCCTAATTCACCCCTCCACTTT.

This clonotype was found a few times. The genes are TRBV29-1 and TRBJ1-1; D is undetermined. Germline lookup yields CDR1 SQVTM and CDR2 ANQGSEA. The CDR3 totals 14 residues. V lost 6 bases to trimming and J lost 5 bases, with 19 bases between them. The CDR3 DNA sequence: TGCAGCGTCACCTTAACGCGGGGTTTTACTGAAGCTTTCTTT. As protein: CSVTLTRGFTEAFF. Together with reference TRBV29-1 and TRBJ1-1, the CDR3 gives the full variable domain: SAVISQKPSRDICQRGTSLTIQCQVDSQVTMMFWYRQQPGQSLTLIATANQGSEATYESGFVIDKFPISRPNLTFSTLTVSNMSPEDSSIYLCSVTLTRGFTEAFFGQGTRLTVV.

This clonotype turned up a few times. The V and J genes are TRBV6-6 and TRBJ1-2; 8 nucleotides match TRBD1. The CDR3 has 13 residues. Germline CDR1 is MNHNY and CDR2 is SVGAGI (reference sequence). With 5 bases clipped from V and 3 bases from J, the junction kept 2 bases outside the gene matches. In DNA form, the CDR3 reads TGTGCCAGCAGTCCACAGGGGGACTATGGCTACACCTTC. Its protein is CASSPQGDYGYTF.

This clonotype was seen a handful of times. J is TRBJ2-7 and V is TRBV20-1; D may correspond to TRBD1 or TRBD2 (6 bases each). The V gene lost 3 bases and the J gene lost 8 bases, with 23 bases spanning the gap. Germline V gene sequence: CDR1 DFQATT, CDR2 SNEGSKA (reference sequence). The CDR3 length is 15 residues. As DNA, the CDR3 is TGCAGTGCTAGCCATCCGGGACATGGTGGGGGGAAGCAGTACTTC. Translating gives CSASHPGHGGGKQYF.

This clonotype was picked up many times. DNA for the CDR3: TGTGCCATCAGTGACGGGAGATATGAGCAGTTCTTC. This sequence encodes CAISDGRYEQFF. V gene TRBV10-3 combines with J gene TRBJ2-1; D is perhaps TRBD2 (6 bases). Germline CDR1 is ENHRY and CDR2 is SYGVKD. Trimming took off 3 bases at V and 8 bases at J, with 8 bases between the two ends. The CDR3 consists of 12 residues.

The rearrangement uses TRBV12-3 or TRBV12-4 and TRBJ1-2; D ambiguous. The CDR3 loop spans 13 amino acids. V was pared by 1 base and J by 3 bases, with 6 bases between. In nucleotides, the CDR3 is TGTGCCAGCAGTTTAGAACCGGACTATGGCTACACCTTC. Amino acids: CASSLEPDYGYTF.

The chain uses TRBV6-1 and TRBJ2-7, with a possible D match to TRBD1 (5 bases). The V and J ends lost 7 bases and 3 bases respectively, with 13 bases between them. This CDR3 is built from 13 residues. The germline CDR1 and CDR2 sequences are MNHNS and SASEGT. The CDR3 sequence is CASTAGMDYEQYF. The CDR3 DNA sequence: TGTGCCAGCACAGCAGGGATGGACTACGAGCAGTACTTC.

CDR3 residues: CASSKDRTTYEQYF. In DNA form, the CDR3 reads TGTGCCAGCAGCAAGGACAGGACAACCTACGAGCAGTACTTC. The J gene is TRBJ2-7, the V gene TRBV7-9; 7 nucleotides match TRBD1. Trimming at V came to 5 bases and at J to 2 bases, leaving 6 bases not matched to a gene. This CDR3 spans 14 amino acids. Per the germline V gene, CDR1 is SEHNR and CDR2 is FQNEAQ (reference sequence).

The chain combines TRBV5-1 with TRBJ2-7; D is unclear. V lost 0 bases and J lost 0, with 13 bases in between. Germline V gene sequence: CDR1 SGHRS, CDR2 YFSETQ. This CDR3 is built from 16 residues. The CDR3: CASSLGTLPSSYEQYF. As DNA, the CDR3 is TGCGCCAGCAGCTTGGGGACGTTACCGAGCTCCTACGAGCAGTACTTC.

This chain connects TRBV6-2 or TRBV6-3 to TRBJ2-7; D may be TRBD1 (6 bases). This CDR3 comprises 18 residues. The germline gives CDR1 MNHEY, CDR2 SVGEGT. V lost 2 bases and J 2 bases, leaving 22 bases between the germline ends. CDR3 bases: TGTGCCAGCAGTTACGTCTTTCGTTTAGGGACAACAACCTACGAGCAGTACTTC. Translated, it gives CASSYVFRLGTTTYEQYF.

This clonotype has just a few counts. This sequence joins TRBV10-3 and TRBJ1-1; D call uncertain. The germline CDR1 and CDR2 sequences are ENHRY and SYGVKD. V shed 3 bases and J shed 5 bases, with 10 bases lying between them. The CDR3 is 13 amino acids. CDR3: CAISDQPRTEAFF. In nucleotides, the CDR3 is TGTGCCATCAGTGATCAGCCGAGAACTGAAGCTTTCTTT.

This clonotype was counted only a few times. The chain couples TRBV5-6 to TRBJ2-7; 8 nucleotides agree with TRBD1. The CDR3 runs to 14 residues. Germline values: CDR1 SGHDT, CDR2 YYEEEE. J gave up 2 bases and V 3 bases, and 4 bases lay outside the gene matches. For the CDR3, the DNA is TGTGCCAGCAGCTGGACAGGGACCCCCTACGAGCAGTACTTC. This gives the protein CASSWTGTPYEQYF. Full variable domain (remainder filled in from reference TRBV5-6 and TRBJ2-7): DAGVTQSPTHLIKTRGQQVTLRCSPKSGHDTVSWYQQALGQGPQFIFQYYEEEERQRGNFPDRFSGHQFPNYSSELNVNALLLGDSALYLCASSWTGTPYEQYFGPGTRLTVT.

This clonotype showed up many times. The chain uses TRBV20-1 and TRBJ2-3; D is unresolved. CDR1 and CDR2 (germline): DFQATT, SNEGSKA (reference sequence). Trimming stripped 4 bases from V and 6 bases from J, with 8 bases between. The CDR3 consists of 11 residues. Here the CDR3 reads CSATLLDTQYF. As DNA, the CDR3 is TGCAGTGCTACGTTATTGGATACGCAGTATTTT.

This rearrangement joins TRBV7-8 to TRBJ2-1, with D unclear. V was clipped by 1 base and J by 6 bases, with 13 bases between them. This CDR3 comprises 15 residues. Germline V gene sequence: CDR1 SGHVS, CDR2 FQNEAQ. CDR3 protein: CASSLEFSLFNEQFF. DNA of the CDR3: TGTGCCAGCAGCTTAGAATTTAGCCTTTTCAATGAGCAGTTCTTC.

This clonotype has just a few counts. The J gene is TRBJ2-7, the V gene TRBV15; 8 positions match TRBD2. Germline V gene sequence: CDR1 LNHNV, CDR2 YYDKDF (reference sequence). Germline trimming cut 5 bases from V and 3 bases from J; bases unmatched to any gene: 9. The CDR3 spans 15 residues. DNA for the CDR3: TGTGCCACCAGCGGCGGAAGCGGGGGAGTCTACGAGCAGTACTTC. Translated, it gives CATSGGSGGVYEQYF.

The J gene is TRBJ1-2, the V gene TRBV5-1; weak D call: TRBD1 (5 bases). V was trimmed by 0 bases and J by 0 bases, leaving 21 bases between them. The germline CDR1 and CDR2 sequences are SGHRS and YFSETQ. The CDR3 runs 19 residues. For the CDR3, the DNA is TGCGCCAGCAGCTTGGGATCCCGACAGACTGAGTTAGCTAACTATGGCTACACCTTC. Amino acid sequence: CASSLGSRQTELANYGYTF.

This chain joins TRBV15 and TRBJ2-2, with 8 bases lining up with TRBD1. The V and J ends lost 3 bases and 4 bases, in that order; junction bases with no gene match: 4. The CDR3 is 15 residues long. The germline V gene encodes CDR1 LNHNV and CDR2 YYDKDF (reference sequence). Written as DNA, the CDR3 is TGTGCCACCAGCAGGACAGGGGTTTTCACCGGGGAGCTGTTTTTT. Translated, it gives CATSRTGVFTGELFF.